This T cell receptor (beta chain) was observed in a study of response to subunit inactivated influenza vaccine. The germline gives CDR1 DFQATT, CDR2 SNEGSKA (reference sequence). The CDR3 is made up of 11 amino acids. Trimming took 7 bases from V and 4 from J, leaving 11 bases between them. A single record per CDR3 protein comes from TCRdb applying MiXCR to the RT-PCR reads. The table has around 530,000 distinct CDR3 sequences, roughly 10% seen once. Regarding this clonotype: Its target is unknown.

Study results and caveats: Few new T cells, the authors suggested, are recruited by each seasonal influenza vaccination.

The chain uses TRBV20-1 and TRBJ2-7; D perhaps matches TRBD2 (5 bases). The source was PBMCs from blood, collected on the day of vaccination. The receptor was derived from a man aged 45-65 years who received an inactivated influenza vaccine. The CDR3 protein is CSGGETYEQYF. DNA of the CDR3: TGCAGTGGTGGGGAGACGTACGAGCAGTACTTC.